The entry that follows covers one TCR beta chain sequence. Its matching antigen is unknown. The same CDR3 also results from other DNA sequences found in this sample. This specimen belongs to a study of cytomegalovirus exposure and HLA in healthy donors. Study-wide results and caveats: In vitro, three CMV-associated chains proved specific for CMV antigens. V- and J-gene trimming in TCR beta was tied to a missense DCLRE1C variant by an analysis performed later.

The CDR3 extends over 13 amino acids. V gave up 1 base and J gave up 3 bases, with 7 bases separating them. Per germline, CDR1 LNHDA and CDR2 SQIVND (reference sequence). The PCR had 60 Vbeta and 13 Jbeta primers. Sequencing used immunoSEQ multiplex PCR; TCRdb keeps in-frame clones, though not all of them. The sample contains about 160,000 clones, 70% to 85% of which appear only once. This sequence joins TRBV19 and TRBJ2-7; TRBD2 might be the D (6 bases). Sequences were obtained from PBMCs. The sequence came from a man between 25 and 39 years old in good health and CMV-seropositive. The CDR3 is CASSIVGGYEQYF. Here the CDR3 DNA reads TGTGCCAGTAGTATAGTCGGGGGCTACGAGCAGTACTTC.